Below, 30 T cell receptor beta chains from the same sample are listed, as sequenced in a study of T cell repertoires in cytomegalovirus infection. TCRdb re-called the reads with MiXCR, one entry per CDR3 protein. The sample holds 70,000 to 75,000 distinct CDR3 sequences, approximately 3.6% seen once. The sequencing sample was made of PBMCs. Receptors originate from a human donor in good health (CMV status not recorded). Some clones in this sample may be carry-over from other donors' samples.

This clonotype was observed many times. This chain connects TRBV19 to TRBJ2-1; 10 bases agree with TRBD2. Germline V CDR1 and CDR2: LNHDA, SQIVND (reference sequence). With V trimmed by 1 base and J by 6 bases, 6 bases remained unmatched. This CDR3 is built from 16 residues. The CDR3, as DNA: TGTGCCAGTAGTATAGTTCTAGCGGGGGCGATCAATGAGCAGTTCTTC. This sequence encodes CASSIVLAGAINEQFF.

In this sample, this clonotype turned up many times. This rearrangement joins TRBV14 to TRBJ1-4; D gene uncertain. Germline CDR1 and CDR2: SGHDN and FVKESK. Trimming took off 3 bases at V and 5 bases at J, with 7 bases between the two ends. CDR3 size: 13 residues. The CDR3 region is CASSQRSNEKLFF. The CDR3 DNA follows: TGTGCCAGCAGCCAGAGATCAAATGAAAAACTGTTTTTT.

This clonotype was observed many times. The CDR3 region has the DNA TGTGCCAGCAGCCCCGGTGACAGGGAAGGAGATCAGCCCCAGCATTTT. Amino acid sequence: CASSPGDREGDQPQHF. The chain recombines TRBV7-2 with TRBJ1-5, with 7 bases matching TRBD1. V gave up 5 bases and J gave up 5 bases; unmatched junction bases: 12. The germline gives CDR1 SGHTA, CDR2 FQGNSA. The CDR3 extends over 16 amino acids.

This clonotype showed up many times. This rearrangement joins TRBV7-2 to TRBJ2-5; TRBD2 matches 11 bases. The V gene end was trimmed by 6 bases and the J gene end by 5 bases; junction bases not matched to a gene: 8. This CDR3 contains 15 residues. Germline-derived CDR1 and CDR2 are SGHTA and FQGNSA. CDR3 DNA: TGTGCCAGCAGTATTAGCGGGAGGGCCCCCGAGACCCAGTACTTC. Translated: CASSISGRAPETQYF.

This clonotype was observed at least ten times. The rearrangement uses TRBV7-9 and TRBJ1-1; D is unclear. The V gene's germline CDR1 is SEHNR and CDR2 FQNEAQ (reference sequence). This CDR3 contains 13 residues. V lost 4 bases to trimming and J lost 4 bases, with 10 bases between them. The CDR3 loop reads CASSSPPVTEAFF. For the CDR3, the DNA is TGTGCCAGCAGCTCCCCTCCTGTCACTGAAGCTTTCTTT. Filled out from reference TRBV7-9 and TRBJ1-1, the complete variable domain reads DTGVSQNPRHKITKRGQNVTFRCDPISEHNRLYWYRQTLGQGPEFLTYFQNEAQLEKSRLLSDRFSAERPKGSFSTLEIQRTEQGDSAMYLCASSSPPVTEAFFGQGTRLTVV.

V usage is TRBV7-2 and J usage is TRBJ2-1, with a tentative D call TRBD1 (5 bases). Trimming removed 5 bases at V and 8 bases at J, with 25 bases between. CDR3 size: 17 residues. Germline V lookup: CDR1 SGHTA, CDR2 FQGNSA. CDR3 coding DNA: TGTGCCAGCAGCCCCCACCGCAGGGAAAACCCCCGTCATGAGCAGTTCTTC. This translates into CASSPHRRENPRHEQFF.

This clonotype was recorded at least ten times. The chain uses TRBV7-2 and TRBJ1-1; D is unresolved. V was cut by 1 base and J by 1 base, with 10 bases left in between. This CDR3 has 15 amino acids. Germline CDR1 SGHTA, CDR2 FQGNSA. CDR3 amino acids: CASSLVSVSNTEAFF. Here the CDR3 DNA reads TGTGCCAGCAGCTTAGTAAGTGTCTCGAACACTGAAGCTTTCTTT.

This clonotype was seen ten or more times. The rearrangement links TRBV7-2 to TRBJ2-1; no firm D call. The CDR3 consists of 13 residues. Germline CDR1 and CDR2: SGHTA and FQGNSA. V lost 2 bases and J lost 4, with 6 bases in between. CDR3 amino acids: CASSLQVYNEQFF. The CDR3 DNA is TGTGCCAGCAGCTTACAGGTGTACAATGAGCAGTTCTTC. Using reference TRBV7-2 and TRBJ2-1 for the parts outside the CDR3, the full variable domain is GAGVSQSPSNKVTEKGKDVELRCDPISGHTALYWYRQSLGQGLEFLIYFQGNSAPDKSGLPSDRFSAERTGGSVSTLTIQRTQQEDSAVYLCASSLQVYNEQFFGPGTRLTVL.

This clonotype came up many times. The V call is TRBV7-3, the J call TRBJ2-1; TRBD2 agrees at 8 bases. V lost 5 bases and J lost 10; bases outside the gene matches: 10. Germline CDR1 is SGHTA and CDR2 is FQGTGA. The CDR3 runs 14 residues. CDR3 region: CASSQTGGGSEQFF. DNA for the CDR3: TGTGCCAGCAGCCAGACGGGGGGGGGTTCGGAGCAGTTCTTC.

This clonotype was observed at least ten times. This chain uses TRBV7-2 with TRBJ1-4; D is unresolved. Germline V gene lookup returns CDR1 SGHTA and CDR2 FQGNSA. With 4 bases removed from V and 7 bases from J, the gap between germline ends came to 7 bases. The CDR3 totals 12 residues. Here the CDR3 reads CASSSAGEKLFF. CDR3 DNA sequence: TGTGCCAGCAGCTCGGCGGGTGAAAAACTGTTTTTT. Drawing the rest from reference TRBV7-2 and TRBJ1-4, the complete variable domain is GAGVSQSPSNKVTEKGKDVELRCDPISGHTALYWYRQSLGQGLEFLIYFQGNSAPDKSGLPSDRFSAERTGGSVSTLTIQRTQQEDSAVYLCASSSAGEKLFFGSGTQLSVL.

The chain couples TRBV6-5 to TRBJ1-1, with 7 bases matching TRBD1. The CDR3 sequence is 16 residues long. V shed 5 bases, J shed 4 bases, and the junction held 13 bases outside the gene matches. Germline V lookup: CDR1 MNHEY, CDR2 SVGAGI. CDR3 sequence (DNA): TGTGCCAGCAGTGAAGGTTGGACAGGTATGGGCACTGAAGCTTTCTTT. Translating it yields CASSEGWTGMGTEAFF.

This clonotype occurred many times. This rearrangement joins TRBV7-2 to TRBJ2-7, with TRBD2 identical over 9 bases. The CDR3 contains 15 residues. Germline lookup yields CDR1 SGHTA and CDR2 FQGNSA. J gave up 3 bases and V 2 bases, and 5 bases lay outside the gene matches. CDR3 bases: TGTGCCAGCAGCTTATTTCTAGCGGGGAACTACGAGCAGTACTTC. Protein: CASSLFLAGNYEQYF.

In this sample, this clonotype turned up many times. This rearrangement joins TRBV7-8 to TRBJ2-7; tentative D call: TRBD2 (5 bases). In germline, CDR1 is SGHVS, CDR2 FQNEAQ. V was pared by 5 bases and J by 1 base, with 12 bases between. This CDR3 region has 14 residues. The CDR3 sequence: CASSPREGSYEQYF. CDR3 in DNA: TGTGCCAGCAGCCCGAGAGAGGGATCCTACGAGCAGTACTTC.

This clonotype occurred many times. This chain uses TRBV6-2 or TRBV6-3 with TRBJ2-5; 11 bases are shared with TRBD2. V was clipped by 2 bases and J by 4 bases; unmatched bases: 3. The CDR3 is made up of 15 amino acids. Germline V gives CDR1 MNHEY, CDR2 SVGEGT. CDR3 DNA: TGTGCCAGCAGTTACCCTCTAGCGGGGGGAGAGACCCAGTACTTC. It encodes CASSYPLAGGETQYF.

V usage is TRBV20-1 and J usage is TRBJ1-2; D gene uncertain. V dropped 0 bases and J dropped 4 bases, with 15 bases sitting between them. Germline-derived CDR1 and CDR2 are DFQATT and SNEGSKA (reference sequence). CDR3 length equals 15 residues. The CDR3 loop is CSARDQQKLLYGYTF. The CDR3 region has the DNA TGCAGTGCTAGAGATCAACAGAAATTGCTCTATGGCTACACCTTC.

This chain uses TRBV5-5 with TRBJ1-2; D ambiguous. From germline, CDR1 is SGHKS and CDR2 YYEKEE (reference sequence). Trimming removed 4 bases from V and 5 bases from J, with 6 bases in between. The CDR3 spans 11 residues. This CDR3 reads CASSMKYGYTF. CDR3 nucleotides: TGTGCCAGCAGCATGAAATATGGCTACACCTTC. The complete variable domain, with remaining parts taken from reference TRBV5-5 and TRBJ1-2, reads DAGVTQSPTHLIKTRGQQVTLRCSPISGHKSVSWYQQVLGQGPQFIFQYYEKEERGRGNFPDRFSARQFPNYSSELNVNALLLGDSALYLCASSMKYGYTFGSGTRLTVV.

This clonotype was picked up many times. The chain joins TRBV29-1 to TRBJ2-1; 14 bases are shared with TRBD2. Germline V lookup: CDR1 SQVTM, CDR2 ANQGSEA. The CDR3 contains 15 residues. With 6 bases clipped from V and 7 bases from J, the junction kept 8 bases outside the gene matches. The CDR3 is CSVGGTSGRRNEQFF. The DNA for the CDR3 is TGCAGCGTGGGAGGGACTAGCGGGAGAAGGAATGAGCAGTTCTTC.

With regard to this clonotype: This sequence may be a read error, since a much larger clone differs from it by one base. The rearrangement joins TRBV6-5 to TRBJ1-1; no clear D gene. This CDR3 is built from 13 residues. Germline V gives CDR1 MNHEY, CDR2 SVGAGI. This CDR3 reads CASSTNENTEAYF. CDR3 coding DNA: TGTGCCAGCAGTACCAATGAGAACACTGAAGCTTACTTT.

This clonotype was detected many times. The V gene is TRBV28, the J gene TRBJ1-1; perhaps TRBD1 as D (6 bases). The germline V gene has CDR1 MDHEN and CDR2 SYDVKM. CDR3 length: 14 amino acids. Trimming left V 4 bases short and J 2 bases short, with 11 bases between. CDR3 sequence: CASSSGGDNTEAFF. The DNA for the CDR3 is TGTGCCAGCAGTTCGGGGGGCGATAACACTGAAGCTTTCTTT.

This clonotype came up many times. The chain links TRBV7-8 to TRBJ2-7; D perhaps matches TRBD2 (7 bases). V was shortened by 5 bases and J by 3 bases, with 14 bases between the two germline ends. The CDR3 is 14 residues long. Germline V lookup: CDR1 SGHVS, CDR2 FQNEAQ. The CDR3 DNA reads TGTGCCAGCAGCCGGAGGGGGGGCCTCTACGAGCAGTACTTC. Protein: CASSRRGGLYEQYF.

A note on this clonotype: It may be a read error: a sequence one base away is much more abundant. The CDR3 loop reads CVSSVYRGDTNEQFF. The DNA of the CDR3 is TGTGTCAGCAGCGTATACAGGGGAGATACCAATGAGCAGTTCTTC. V gene TRBV7-2 combines with J gene TRBJ2-1, with 7 bases fitting TRBD1. The germline V gene encodes CDR1 SGHTA and CDR2 FQGNSA. This CDR3 comprises 15 residues.

This clonotype has at least ten counts. The chain has TRBV7-6 and TRBJ2-7; TRBD2 matches at 7 bases. Germline V CDR1 and CDR2: SGHVS, FNYEAQ. This CDR3 is built from 13 residues. V was clipped by 5 bases and J by 4 bases; unmatched bases: 5. The CDR3 region is CASSRGVAYEQYF. The CDR3 DNA sequence: TGTGCCAGCAGCCGGGGGGTGGCTTACGAGCAGTACTTC.

Ten or more counts support this clonotype. The chain couples TRBV7-8 to TRBJ1-2, with D possibly TRBD1 on 5 matching bases. This CDR3 has 15 residues. Per the germline V gene, CDR1 is SGHVS and CDR2 is FQNEAQ. V lost 1 base, J lost 8 bases, and 17 bases lay in between. CDR3 DNA sequence: TGTGCCAGCAGCTTAGTCCCCCAGGGCGGAGGCGGCTACACCTTC. The encoded protein is CASSLVPQGGGGYTF.

This clonotype was seen ten or more times. The rearrangement links TRBV7-8 to TRBJ2-2, with TRBD2 identical over 9 bases. Germline V gives CDR1 SGHVS, CDR2 FQNEAQ. Trimming took 6 bases from V and 7 from J; bases not matched to a gene: 12. The CDR3 is 16 amino acids. The CDR3 loop is CASRRLAGTFGGELFF. The CDR3 bases are TGTGCCAGCAGACGCCTAGCGGGGACTTTCGGCGGGGAGCTGTTTTTT.

This clonotype has a count of ten or more. The genes are TRBV14 and TRBJ2-1; D unclear. Trimming left V 0 bases short and J 6 bases short, with 15 bases between. The CDR3 loop spans 16 amino acids. CDR1 and CDR2 from the germline V gene are SGHDN and FVKESK. The CDR3 here is CASSQEENAITNEQFF. The CDR3 nucleotides read TGTGCCAGCAGCCAAGAGGAGAATGCGATAACCAATGAGCAGTTCTTC. Full variable domain (outside the CDR3, taken from reference TRBV14 and TRBJ2-1): EAGVTQFPSHSVIEKGQTVTLRCDPISGHDNLYWYRRVMGKEIKFLLHFVKESKQDESGMPNNRFLAERTGGTYSTLKVQPAELEDSGVYFCASSQEENAITNEQFFGPGTRLTVL.

The rearrangement links TRBV28 to TRBJ2-7; 9 nucleotides align to TRBD1. The germline gives CDR1 MDHEN, CDR2 SYDVKM. V lost 11 bases, J lost 2 bases, and 7 bases stayed unmatched. The CDR3 is 13 amino acids. In DNA form, the CDR3 reads TGTGCCTACCGGGACAGGGTAACCTACGAGCAGTACTTC. It is translated as CAYRDRVTYEQYF.

In its sample, this clonotype was seen many times. The chain has TRBV7-9 and TRBJ1-1; TRBD1 matches 8 bases. This CDR3 is built from 15 residues. Germline values: CDR1 SEHNR, CDR2 FQNEAQ (reference sequence). After removal of 5 bases from V and 1 base from J, the junction contained 6 bases not matched to a gene. The CDR3 reads CASSERDRQNTEAFF. Here the CDR3 DNA reads TGTGCCAGCAGCGAGAGGGACAGGCAGAACACTGAAGCTTTCTTT.

This clonotype was seen ten or more times. V gene TRBV28 combines with J gene TRBJ2-7; tentative D call: TRBD2 (6 bases). The germline V gene encodes CDR1 MDHEN and CDR2 SYDVKM. This CDR3 contains 14 residues. V lost 5 bases and J 3 bases, leaving 14 bases between the germline ends. CDR3 sequence (DNA): TGTGCCAGCAGTCGTCAGGGAGGTTTCTACGAGCAGTACTTC. It specifies CASSRQGGFYEQYF.

This clonotype came up many times. The V and J genes are TRBV7-2 and TRBJ2-3, with D possibly called TRBD1 or TRBD2 (6 bases each). The CDR3 has 15 amino acids. Germline loops: CDR1 SGHTA, CDR2 FQGNSA. Trimming took off 0 bases at V and 14 bases at J, with 21 bases between the two ends. DNA of the CDR3: TGTGCCAGCAGCTTAGCAGCAAAGAGGGGGGAACGGGTGTATTTT. Translating it yields CASSLAAKRGERVYF.

This chain links TRBV4-3 with TRBJ2-7; 8 nucleotides line up with TRBD1. Germline CDR1 and CDR2: LGHNA and YSLEER. The CDR3 has 14 amino acids. V dropped 4 bases and J dropped 7; count of bases not matched to a gene: 9. The CDR3 region is CASSLGQGLEEQYF. CDR3 in DNA: TGCGCCAGCAGCCTCGGACAGGGACTTGAAGAGCAGTACTTC.